This T cell receptor beta chain appears in the sequencing data of a study of blood T cell repertoires in COVID-19. Only in-frame clones appear in the TCRdb table, and some are missing; sequencing was by immunoSEQ multiplex PCR. Here the sample spans some 45,000 clones, about four fifths being singletons. The V end lost 8 bases, the J end lost 2 bases, and 7 bases lay between the germline ends. The CDR3 contains 11 residues. CDR1 ENHRY and CDR2 SYGVKD come from the germline V gene. The chain carries TRBV10-3 and TRBJ2-7; D might be TRBD2 (6 bases). The receptor's source is a woman aged 60 to 75 with acute or convalescent COVID-19. The sample consisted of peripheral blood. This CDR3 is CAIGGAYEQYF. CDR3 coding DNA: TGTGCCATCGGCGGGGCCTACGAGCAGTACTTC.